This record covers a single T cell receptor (beta chain). This sample is part of a study of PD-1 blockade in classical Hodgkin lymphoma. Sequencing used immunoSEQ multiplex PCR; TCRdb keeps in-frame clones, though not all of them. The sample carries around 30,000 clones, around 70% recorded once. Autologous stem cell transplantation was followed by relapse in every patient, and brentuximab vedotin exposure varied. V lost 6 bases, J lost 3 bases, and 14 bases stayed unmatched. The CDR3 contains 18 residues. Germline V gene data show CDR1 as SNHLY and CDR2 as FYNNEI. The source of this sequence is a human donor with classical Hodgkin lymphoma. The sequenced sample was peripheral blood mononuclear cells (PBMCs), obtained before the second cycle of nivolumab. The chain uses TRBV2 and TRBJ1-4; 9 nucleotides match TRBD1. The CDR3: CASRANSGTGWPNEKLFF. The DNA of the CDR3 is TGTGCCAGCAGGGCAAACTCCGGGACAGGGTGGCCTAATGAAAAACTGTTTTTT.